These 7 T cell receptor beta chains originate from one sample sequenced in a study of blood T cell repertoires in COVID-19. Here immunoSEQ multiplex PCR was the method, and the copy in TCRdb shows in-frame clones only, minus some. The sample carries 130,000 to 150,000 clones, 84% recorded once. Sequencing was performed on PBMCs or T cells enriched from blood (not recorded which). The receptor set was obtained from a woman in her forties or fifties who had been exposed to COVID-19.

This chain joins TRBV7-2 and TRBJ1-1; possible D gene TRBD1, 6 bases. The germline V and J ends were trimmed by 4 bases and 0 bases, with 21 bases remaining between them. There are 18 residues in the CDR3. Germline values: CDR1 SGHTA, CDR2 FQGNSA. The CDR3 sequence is CASSSPPWAGALNTEAFF. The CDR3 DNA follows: TGTGCCAGCAGCTCCCCCCCCTGGGCAGGGGCTCTGAACACTGAAGCTTTCTTT.

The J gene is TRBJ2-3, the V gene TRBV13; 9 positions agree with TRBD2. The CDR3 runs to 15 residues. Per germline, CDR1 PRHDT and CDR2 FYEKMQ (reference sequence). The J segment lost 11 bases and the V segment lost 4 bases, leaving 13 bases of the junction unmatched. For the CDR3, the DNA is TGTGCCAGCAGCTGGGCCGACGGCGGGGGGGCCGGGCAGTATTTT. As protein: CASSWADGGGAGQYF.

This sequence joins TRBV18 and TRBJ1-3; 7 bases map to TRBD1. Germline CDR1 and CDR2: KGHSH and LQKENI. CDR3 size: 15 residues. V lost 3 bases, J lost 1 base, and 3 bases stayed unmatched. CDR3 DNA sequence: TGTGCCAGCTCACCGACGACAGGGTCTGGAAACACCATATATTTT. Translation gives CASSPTTGSGNTIYF.

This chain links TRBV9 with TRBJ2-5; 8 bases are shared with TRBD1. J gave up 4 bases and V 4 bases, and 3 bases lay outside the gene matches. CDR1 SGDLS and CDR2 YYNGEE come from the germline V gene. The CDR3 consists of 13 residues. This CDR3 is CASSQGARETQYF. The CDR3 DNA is TGTGCCAGCAGCCAGGGGGCCAGAGAGACCCAGTACTTC.

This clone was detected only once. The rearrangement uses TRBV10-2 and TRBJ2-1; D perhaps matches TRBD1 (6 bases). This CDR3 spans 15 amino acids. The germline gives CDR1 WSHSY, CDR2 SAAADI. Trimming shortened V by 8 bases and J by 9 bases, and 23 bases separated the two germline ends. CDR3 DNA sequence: TGCGCCAGCCGAGAGTGGGCAGGGAGAGGGGGTGAGCAGTTCTTC. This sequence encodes CASREWAGRGGEQFF.

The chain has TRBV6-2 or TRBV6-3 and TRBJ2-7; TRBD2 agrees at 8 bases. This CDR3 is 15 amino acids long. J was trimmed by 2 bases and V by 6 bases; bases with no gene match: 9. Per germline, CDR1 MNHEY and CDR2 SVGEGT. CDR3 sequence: CASRPQGSGTYEQYF. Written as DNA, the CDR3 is TGTGCCAGCAGACCTCAGGGTAGCGGGACCTACGAGCAGTACTTC.

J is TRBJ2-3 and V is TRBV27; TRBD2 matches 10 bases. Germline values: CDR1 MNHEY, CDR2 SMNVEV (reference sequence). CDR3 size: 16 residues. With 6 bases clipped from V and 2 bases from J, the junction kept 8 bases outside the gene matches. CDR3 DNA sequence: TGTGCCAGCAGCGAACTAGCGGGGACAAACACAGATACGCAGTATTTT. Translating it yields CASSELAGTNTDTQYF.